This TCR beta chain was documented in a study of shared clonotypes between healthy human individuals. Study-level points and caveats: Rarefaction showed sorted-subset sequencing was incomplete despite large depth.

The assay ran at deep level. Assay: immunoSEQ multiplex PCR; the TCRdb copy retains only in-frame clones and omits some. This sample has about 1 million clones, with about 70% found just once. On this clone itself: The target antigen is unknown.

The source of this sequence is a man between 18 and 29 years old in good health. The sample comprised memory CD4+ T cells sorted from blood. The subset denotes: CD45RA-negative fraction.

This CDR3 reads CASSFADRADTQYF. In nucleotides, the CDR3 is TGTGCCAGCAGCTTCGCGGACAGGGCAGATACGCAGTATTTT. This sequence joins TRBV28 and TRBJ2-3, with 8 bases matching TRBD1. Germline-derived CDR1 and CDR2 are MDHEN and SYDVKM. The CDR3 runs to 14 residues. Trimming at V came to 6 bases and at J to 4 bases, leaving 6 bases not matched to a gene.